The entry below describes one TCR beta chain. This record comes from a study of T cell changes during pregnancy in multiple sclerosis. Trimming cost V 4 bases and J 0 bases; bases outside gene matches: 7. Germline lookup yields CDR1 MNHNY and CDR2 SVGAGI (reference sequence). This CDR3 comprises 16 residues. Profiled with immunoSEQ multiplex PCR; TCRdb holds only in-frame clones, not every one. The sample lists approximately 98,000 clones, about 90% seen once, with roughly 2.1% in the top ten. This receptor was obtained from a female donor in good health, enrolled as a control in a pregnancy study. Sequenced material: peripheral blood, taken after pregnancy. The V and J genes are TRBV6-6 and TRBJ2-3; 7 nucleotides agree with TRBD2. Written as DNA, the CDR3 is TGTGCCAGCAGTTCCTCAAGCGGGGACAGCACAGATACGCAGTATTTT. It codes for CASSSSSGDSTDTQYF.